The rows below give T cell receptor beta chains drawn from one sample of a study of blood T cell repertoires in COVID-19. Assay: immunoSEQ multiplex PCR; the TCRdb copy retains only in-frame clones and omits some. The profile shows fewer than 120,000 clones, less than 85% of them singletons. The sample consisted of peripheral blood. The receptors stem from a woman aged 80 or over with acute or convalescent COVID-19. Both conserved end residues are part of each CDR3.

CDR3 protein: CASNRYYEQYF
V gene: TRBV2
J gene: TRBJ2-7

CDR3 protein: CASSRTSGVMWETQYF
V gene: TRBV2
J gene: TRBJ2-5

CDR3 protein: CASSDDSAIYGYTF
V gene: TRBV6-6
J gene: TRBJ1-2

CDR3 protein: CASSPVSREQYF
V gene: TRBV18
J gene: TRBJ2-7

CDR3 protein: CASSKQVDKNTEAFF
V gene: TRBV4-2
J gene: TRBJ1-1

CDR3 protein: CAWSRGRRDTQYF
V gene: TRBV30
J gene: TRBJ2-3

CDR3 protein: CASSADVRYMAGANVLTF
V gene: TRBV7-9
J gene: TRBJ2-6

CDR3 protein: CASSLGQGDNSPLHF
V gene: TRBV13
J gene: TRBJ1-6

CDR3 protein: CASRQTGSGNTIYF
V gene: TRBV7-2
J gene: TRBJ1-3

CDR3 protein: CASSLGGRPTDTQYF
V gene: TRBV11-2
J gene: TRBJ2-3

CDR3 protein: CASSGLYGYTF
V gene: TRBV3-1/TRBV3-2
J gene: TRBJ1-2

CDR3 protein: CASSLGAGDTYEQYF
V gene: TRBV7-9
J gene: TRBJ2-7

CDR3 protein: CASGGQAFDSGANVLTF
V gene: TRBV27
J gene: TRBJ2-6

CDR3 protein: CAWSGSQYNEQFF
V gene: TRBV30
J gene: TRBJ2-1

CDR3 protein: CASSFRDREGGYTF
V gene: TRBV7-2
J gene: TRBJ1-2

CDR3 protein: CASSPSGRDTGELFF
V gene: TRBV5-1
J gene: TRBJ2-2